This TCR beta chain stems from a study of blood T cell repertoires in COVID-19. Background on the study: Acute and convalescent COVID-19 samples came from the United States, Italy and Spain. PBMCs, B-cell-depleted T cells, or T cells provided the cDNA or gDNA that made up the material.

The germline V gene has CDR1 MGHDK and CDR2 SYGVNS. V was pared by 6 bases and J by 2 bases, with 3 bases of the junction left unmatched. The CDR3 runs 14 residues. As handled by the study authors: Estimation of nucleated cell counts relied on the amplification of reference gene primers. Method: immunoSEQ multiplex PCR; TCRdb's copy keeps in-frame clones and lacks some. From that table come the V and J calls and clone size; the DNA was used to work out D and trimming. The sample has about 270,000 clones, 83% seen once; the top ten hold about 5.7%. Specimen: peripheral blood. The sequence was collected from a man older than 75 with acute or convalescent COVID-19. The chain is built from TRBV25-1 and TRBJ2-2; 7 positions agree with TRBD1. CDR3 region: CASREGGNTGELFF. CDR3 nucleotide sequence: TGTGCCAGCAGAGAAGGGGGCAACACCGGGGAGCTGTTTTTT.